The clone carrying this T cell receptor beta chain appeared a few times. Sample-barcoded 5' priming and a J-beta primer mix drove a second PCR of roughly 7 to 11 cycles. Each TCR beta cDNA got a 12-nucleotide random molecular identifier. MiXCR, run by TCRdb on the 5' RACE reads, gives a single entry per CDR3 protein. This repertoire shows 550,000 to 750,000 distinct CDR3 sequences, around a fifth found once; its top ten account for approximately 3.7%. This sample was included in a study of blood T cells in healthy people across ages. From germline, CDR1 is GTSNPN and CDR2 SVGIG (reference sequence). The CDR3 is made up of 11 amino acids. Deletions cut 3 bases from V and 2 bases from J, with 4 bases between. Total RNA, at least 6 micrograms per sample, was extracted from PBMCs.

V usage is TRBV30 and J usage is TRBJ2-5; D is uncertain. Sequencing input: blood. The receptor's source is a man in his 70s in good health. As DNA, the CDR3 is TGTGCCTGGAGCTTTCAAGAGACCCAGTACTTC. Its protein is CAWSFQETQYF.